This T cell receptor beta chain was found in a study of T cells in Graves' hyperthyroidism and ophthalmopathy. Researchers took RNA transcripts and amplified the TCR beta CDR3 regions from them. An initial round of RT-PCR targeting the TCR CDR3 relied on the HTBI primer set. TCRdb re-called the multiplex PCR reads with MiXCR, one entry per CDR3 protein. Among roughly 200,000 distinct CDR3 sequences, about a sixth were seen once, and the ten largest hold roughly two fifths. This clonotype was detected ten times or more. V was cut by 0 bases and J by 4 bases, with 10 bases left in between. CDR1 MNHEY and CDR2 SVGAGI come from the germline V gene. This CDR3 comprises 14 residues. In patients aged 18 to 65, hyperthyroidism was newly diagnosed, with duration under 2 months.

The specimen sequenced was blood. The sequence came from a middle-aged man with Graves' hyperthyroidism. This chain connects TRBV6-5 to TRBJ2-7; D possibly corresponds to TRBD2 (5 bases). The CDR3 DNA reads TGTGCCAGCAGTTACTCCGGCGGGTTTTACGAGCAGTACTTC. This encodes CASSYSGGFYEQYF.